This TCR beta chain was retrieved from a study of beta chain features in type 1 diabetes. Regarding the study as a whole: Shortening that was moderate but significant affected the TCRB CDR3s of Type 1 diabetes patients in all four CD4+ subsets. PCR might preferentially amplify shorter templates, equally in patients and controls. There was a possibility that cDNA sequencing over-represented cells with high TCR expression.

Worth noting for this clone: Its antigen is not identified.

The investigators reverse transcribed all of the isolated RNA, so they sequenced expressed TCRB transcripts. TCRdb keeps only in-frame clones here, not all; method: immunoSEQ multiplex PCR. The data show under 200,000 clones, about a tenth seen once. CDR1 is SGHTA and CDR2 is FQGNSA in the germline V gene. The CDR3 runs 14 residues. Trimming took 4 bases from V and 4 from J; bases not matched to a gene: 7. A single heparinised draw of roughly 0.11 L on average was taken per donor. Post-sort purity exceeded 95% for all sorted populations. This TCR came from a man aged 25-45 years with type 1 diabetes. The specimen sequenced was central memory CD4+ T cells from blood. The chain has TRBV7-2 and TRBJ2-7; 7 bases match TRBD2. Written as DNA, the CDR3 is TGTGCCAGCAGCTCTCTAGGACTAGGTTACGAGCAGTACTTC. This encodes CASSSLGLGYEQYF.